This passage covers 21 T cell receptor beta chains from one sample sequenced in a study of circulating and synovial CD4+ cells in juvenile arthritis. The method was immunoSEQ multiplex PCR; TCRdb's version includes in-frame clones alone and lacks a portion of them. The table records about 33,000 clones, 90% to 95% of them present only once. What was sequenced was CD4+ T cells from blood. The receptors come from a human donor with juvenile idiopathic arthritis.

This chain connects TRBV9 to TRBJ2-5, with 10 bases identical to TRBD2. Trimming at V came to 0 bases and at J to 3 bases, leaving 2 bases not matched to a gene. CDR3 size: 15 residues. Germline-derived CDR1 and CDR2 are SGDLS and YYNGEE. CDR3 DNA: TGTGCCAGCAGCGTAGTCGGGACTAGCGAAGAGACCCAGTACTTC. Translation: CASSVVGTSEETQYF.

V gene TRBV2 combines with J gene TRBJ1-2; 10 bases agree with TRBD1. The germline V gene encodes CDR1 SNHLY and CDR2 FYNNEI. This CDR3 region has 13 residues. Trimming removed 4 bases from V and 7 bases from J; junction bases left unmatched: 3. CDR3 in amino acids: CASSAGTGAGYTF. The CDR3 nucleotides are TGTGCCAGCAGTGCCGGGACAGGGGCTGGCTACACCTTC.

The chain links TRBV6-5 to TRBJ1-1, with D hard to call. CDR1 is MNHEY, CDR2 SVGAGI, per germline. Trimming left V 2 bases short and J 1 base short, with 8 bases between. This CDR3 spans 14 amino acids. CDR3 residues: CASSYRTANTEAFF. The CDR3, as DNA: TGTGCCAGCAGTTACCGAACAGCGAACACTGAAGCTTTCTTT.

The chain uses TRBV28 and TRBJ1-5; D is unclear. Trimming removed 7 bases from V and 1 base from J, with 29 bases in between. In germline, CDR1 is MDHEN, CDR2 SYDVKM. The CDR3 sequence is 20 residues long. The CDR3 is CASTPVDNPQWRVSNQPQHF. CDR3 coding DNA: TGTGCCAGCACCCCCGTTGACAACCCTCAATGGAGGGTGAGCAATCAGCCCCAGCATTTT.

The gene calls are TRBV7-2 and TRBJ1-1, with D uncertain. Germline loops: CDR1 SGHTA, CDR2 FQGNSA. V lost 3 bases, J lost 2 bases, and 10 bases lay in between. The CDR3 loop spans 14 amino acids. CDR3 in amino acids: CASSFAQLNTEAFF. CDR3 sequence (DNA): TGTGCCAGCAGCTTTGCACAGTTAAACACTGAAGCTTTCTTT.

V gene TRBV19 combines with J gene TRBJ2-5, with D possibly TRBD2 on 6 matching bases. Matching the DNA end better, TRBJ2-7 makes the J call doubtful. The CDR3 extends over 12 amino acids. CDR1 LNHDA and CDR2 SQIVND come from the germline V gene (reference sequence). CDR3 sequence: CASRDYGYEQYF. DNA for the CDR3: TGTGCCAGTAGGGACTACGGCTACGAGCAGTACTTC.

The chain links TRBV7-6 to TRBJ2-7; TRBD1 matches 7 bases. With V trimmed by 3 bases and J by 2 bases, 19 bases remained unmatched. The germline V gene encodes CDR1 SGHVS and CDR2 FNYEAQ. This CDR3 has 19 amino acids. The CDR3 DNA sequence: TGTGCCAGCAGCTTTAAATCCGGTTCGTCAGGGGGTCTGACCTACGAGCAGTACTTC. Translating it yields CASSFKSGSSGGLTYEQYF.

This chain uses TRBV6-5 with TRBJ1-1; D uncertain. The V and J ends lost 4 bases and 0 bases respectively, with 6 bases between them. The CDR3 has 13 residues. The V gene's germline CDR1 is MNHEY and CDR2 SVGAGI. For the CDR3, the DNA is TGTGCCAGCAGTTTCGACTTGAACACTGAAGCTTTCTTT. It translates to CASSFDLNTEAFF.

Here the CDR3 DNA reads TGTGCCGCCGGTCCGGGAGGAAGGAACACCGGGGAGCTGTTTTTT. Protein: CAAGPGGRNTGELFF. This chain joins TRBV27 and TRBJ2-2, with 7 bases matching TRBD2. CDR1 and CDR2 (germline): MNHEY, SMNVEV (reference sequence). V trimming: 11 bases; J trimming: 1 base; junction bases outside the gene matches: 10. This CDR3 spans 15 amino acids.

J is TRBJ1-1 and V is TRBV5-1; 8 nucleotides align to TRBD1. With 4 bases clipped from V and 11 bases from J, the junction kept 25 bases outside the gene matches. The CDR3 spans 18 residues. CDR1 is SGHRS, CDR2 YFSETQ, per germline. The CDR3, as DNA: TGCGCCAGCAGCGTGGGGCCTGTGAACAGGGGGATTAGCGATGTGGCTTTCTTT. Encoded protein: CASSVGPVNRGISDVAFF. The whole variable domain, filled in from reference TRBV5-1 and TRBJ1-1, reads KAGVTQTPRYLIKTRGQQVTLSCSPISGHRSVSWYQQTPGQGLQFLFEYFSETQRNKGNFPGRFSGRQFSNSRSEMNVSTLELGDSALYLCASSVGPVNRGISDVAFFGQGTRLTVV.

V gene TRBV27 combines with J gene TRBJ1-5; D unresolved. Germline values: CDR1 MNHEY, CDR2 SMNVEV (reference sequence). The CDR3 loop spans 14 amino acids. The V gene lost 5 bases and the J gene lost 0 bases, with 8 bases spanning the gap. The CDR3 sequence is CASSEQYSNQPQHF. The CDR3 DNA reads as TGTGCCAGCAGTGAACAGTATAGCAATCAGCCCCAGCATTTT.

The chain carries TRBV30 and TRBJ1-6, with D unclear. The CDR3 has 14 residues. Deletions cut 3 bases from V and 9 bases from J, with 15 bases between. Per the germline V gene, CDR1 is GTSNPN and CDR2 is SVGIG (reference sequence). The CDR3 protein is CAWSPTQSPSPLHF. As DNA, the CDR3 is TGTGCCTGGAGCCCCACCCAAAGCCCTTCACCCCTCCACTTT.

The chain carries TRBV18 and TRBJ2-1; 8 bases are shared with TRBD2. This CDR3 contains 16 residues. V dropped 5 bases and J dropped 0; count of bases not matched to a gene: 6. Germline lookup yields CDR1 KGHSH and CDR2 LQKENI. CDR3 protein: CASSSQREISYNEQFF. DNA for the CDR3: TGTGCCAGCTCATCCCAGCGGGAGATCTCCTACAATGAGCAGTTCTTC.

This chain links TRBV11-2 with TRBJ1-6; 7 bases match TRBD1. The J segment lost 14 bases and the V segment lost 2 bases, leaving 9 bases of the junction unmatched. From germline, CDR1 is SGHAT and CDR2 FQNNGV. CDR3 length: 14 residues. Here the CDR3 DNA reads TGTGCCAGCAGCTTACAGGGGGTCCTAAAGTCCCTCCACTTT. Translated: CASSLQGVLKSLHF. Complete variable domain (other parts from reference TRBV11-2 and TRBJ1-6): EAGVAQSPRYKIIEKRQSVAFWCNPISGHATLYWYQQILGQGPKLLIQFQNNGVVDDSQLPKDRFSAERLKGVDSTLKIQPAKLEDSAVYLCASSLQGVLKSLHFGNGTRLTVT.

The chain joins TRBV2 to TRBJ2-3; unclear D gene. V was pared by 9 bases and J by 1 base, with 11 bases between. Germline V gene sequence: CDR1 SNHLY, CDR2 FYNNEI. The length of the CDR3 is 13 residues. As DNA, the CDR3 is TGTGCCAGGACGCCCCGGGGCACAGATACGCAGTATTTT. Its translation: CARTPRGTDTQYF.

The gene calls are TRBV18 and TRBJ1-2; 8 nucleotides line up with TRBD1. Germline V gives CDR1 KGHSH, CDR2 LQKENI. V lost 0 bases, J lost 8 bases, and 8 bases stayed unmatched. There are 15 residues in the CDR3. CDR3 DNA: TGTGCCAGCTCACCACCCGTCAGGGGGCAGGTGGGCTACACCTTC. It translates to CASSPPVRGQVGYTF.

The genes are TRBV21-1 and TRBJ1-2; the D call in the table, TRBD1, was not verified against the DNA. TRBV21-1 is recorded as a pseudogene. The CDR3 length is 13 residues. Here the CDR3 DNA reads TGTGCCAGCAGCAAGGCAGGGGGAGATGGCTACACCTTC. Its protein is CASSKAGGDGYTF.

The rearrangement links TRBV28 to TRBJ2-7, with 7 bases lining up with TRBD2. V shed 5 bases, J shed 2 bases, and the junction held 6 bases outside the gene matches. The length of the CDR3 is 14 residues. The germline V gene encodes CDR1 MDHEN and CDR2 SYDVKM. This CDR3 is CASSKGGATYEQYF. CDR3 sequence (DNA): TGTGCCAGCAGTAAGGGAGGGGCGACCTACGAGCAGTACTTC.

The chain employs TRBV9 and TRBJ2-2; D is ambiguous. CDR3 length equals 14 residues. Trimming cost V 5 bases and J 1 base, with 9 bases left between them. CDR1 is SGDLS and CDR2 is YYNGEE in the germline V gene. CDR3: CASRSTGNTGELFF. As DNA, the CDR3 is TGTGCCAGCAGGTCGACGGGGAACACCGGGGAGCTGTTTTTT.

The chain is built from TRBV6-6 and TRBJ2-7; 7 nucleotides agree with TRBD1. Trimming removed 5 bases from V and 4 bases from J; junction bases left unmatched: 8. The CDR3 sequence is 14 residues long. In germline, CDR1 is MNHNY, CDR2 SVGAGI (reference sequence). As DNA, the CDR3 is TGTGCCAGCAGTACAGGGGAAGCCAGGTACGAGCAGTACTTC. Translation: CASSTGEARYEQYF.

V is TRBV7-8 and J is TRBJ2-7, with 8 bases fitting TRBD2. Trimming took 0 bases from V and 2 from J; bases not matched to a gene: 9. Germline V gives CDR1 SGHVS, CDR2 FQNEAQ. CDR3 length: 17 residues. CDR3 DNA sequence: TGTGCCAGCAGCTTAGCGATAATAGCGGGATCCCCCTACGAGCAGTACTTC. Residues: CASSLAIIAGSPYEQYF. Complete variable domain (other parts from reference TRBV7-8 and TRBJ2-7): GAGVSQSPRYKVAKRGQDVALRCDPISGHVSLFWYQQALGQGPEFLTYFQNEAQLDKSGLPSDRFFAERPEGSVSTLKIQRTQQEDSAVYLCASSLAIIAGSPYEQYFGPGTRLTVT.